The following is a TCR beta chain sequence with its context. What it binds is unknown. The CDR3 totals 12 residues. Trimming took off 5 bases at V and 8 bases at J, with 12 bases between the two ends. TCR beta CDR3 region amplification was performed from RNA transcripts. Carried out on the TCR CDR3, a first-round RT-PCR used the HTBI primer set. TCRdb recomputed calls from the multiplex PCR reads with MiXCR, one row per CDR3 protein. Counted here are approximately 610,000 distinct CDR3 sequences, 16% occurring once; the ten biggest clones make up about 17%. Patients counted as stable if ophthalmopathy did not develop within 18 months. Patients showing uncontrolled infection, other autoimmune disease, pregnancy or lactation were ineligible. The entry originates in a study of T cells in Graves' hyperthyroidism and ophthalmopathy. Study conclusions and caveats: Also found in blood were most expanded thyroid clonotypes above 0.001.

J is TRBJ1-2 and V is TRBV12-3 or TRBV12-4; no reliable D call. Sequenced: blood. The TCR originated in a woman between 18 and 30 years old with Graves' hyperthyroidism. This CDR3 reads CASSGQRRGYTF. The CDR3, as DNA: TGTGCCAGCAGTGGCCAGCGCCGGGGCTACACCTTC.